The entry that follows covers one T cell receptor beta chain sequence. The antigen is undetermined. Time point indicated: persistent/refractory GD, antithyroid drugs over 5 years with positive TRAb. Extracted PBMC RNA gave rise to the TCR library. The data belong to a study of regulatory T cells in long-lasting Graves disease. Overall study findings and caveats: Persistent disease was associated with favored TRBV28 usage and with favored use of TRBJ1-2 and TRBJ2-5.

Germline-derived CDR1 and CDR2 are SGHKS and YYEKEE (reference sequence). V was shortened by 2 bases and J by 4 bases, with 13 bases between the two germline ends. This CDR3 has 16 residues. Sequencing libraries for TCR beta were prepared with iRepertoire HTBI primers and Arm-PCR of CDR3 regions. A single record per CDR3 protein comes from TCRdb applying MiXCR to the multiplex PCR reads. This sample has roughly 500,000 distinct CDR3 sequences, with about 20% found just once. This material consisted of peripheral blood mononuclear cells (PBMCs), taken when the disease was refractory, from a patient treated with antithyroid drugs. The chain uses TRBV5-5 and TRBJ2-6; tentative D call: TRBD1 (6 bases). The receptor comes from a female donor with Graves disease. The CDR3 nucleotides read TGTGCCAGCAGCTTCGAGCTGGGGGCCGGGGCCAACGTCCTGACTTTC. Encoded protein: CASSFELGAGANVLTF.